This TCR beta chain was sequenced during a study of T cells in Graves' hyperthyroidism and ophthalmopathy. This clonotype was seen ten or more times. Disease lasting under 3 months, a NOSPECS grade of at least 4, and a Clinical Activity Score of at least 3 were features of the ophthalmopathy patients. RNA transcripts were the template for amplifying TCR beta CDR3 regions. First-round RT-PCR targeting the TCR CDR3 was performed with the HTBI primer set. MiXCR, run by TCRdb on the multiplex PCR reads, gives a single entry per CDR3 protein. The table includes roughly 290,000 distinct CDR3 sequences, about 15% detected once. Sequencing used blood. This sequence was found in a woman aged 55-70 years with Graves' ophthalmopathy.

This chain's CDR3 is CASSEGRGGTEAFF. The CDR3 nucleotides are TGTGCCAGCAGTGAAGGAAGGGGAGGCACTGAAGCTTTCTTT. The rearrangement joins TRBV6-1 to TRBJ1-1; a weak D match, TRBD1 (5 bases). This CDR3 region has 14 residues. The V gene's germline CDR1 is MNHNS and CDR2 SASEGT. V lost 1 base and J 4 bases, leaving 10 bases between the germline ends.